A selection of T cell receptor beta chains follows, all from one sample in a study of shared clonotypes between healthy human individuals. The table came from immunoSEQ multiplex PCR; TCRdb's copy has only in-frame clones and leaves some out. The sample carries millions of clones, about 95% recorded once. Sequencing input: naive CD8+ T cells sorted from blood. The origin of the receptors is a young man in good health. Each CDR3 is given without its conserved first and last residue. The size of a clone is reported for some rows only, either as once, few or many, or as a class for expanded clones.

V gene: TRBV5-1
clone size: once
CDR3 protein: ASTLGQTNTEAF

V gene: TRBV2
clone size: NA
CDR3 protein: ASSEVSVYNSPLH

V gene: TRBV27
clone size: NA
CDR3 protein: ASSSITSGGTGELF

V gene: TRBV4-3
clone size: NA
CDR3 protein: ASSQGPGQGYEQY

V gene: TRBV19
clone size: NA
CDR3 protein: ASSAGQGYYSNQPQH

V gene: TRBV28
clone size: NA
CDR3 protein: ASSSGGGIQETQY

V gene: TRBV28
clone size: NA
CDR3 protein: ASSLRGPNEKLF

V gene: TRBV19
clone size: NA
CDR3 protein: ASSGTGAVYNEQF

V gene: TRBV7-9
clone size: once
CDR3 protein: ASSLDQGTTDTQY

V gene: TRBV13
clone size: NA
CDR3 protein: ASSLSGDSYNEQF